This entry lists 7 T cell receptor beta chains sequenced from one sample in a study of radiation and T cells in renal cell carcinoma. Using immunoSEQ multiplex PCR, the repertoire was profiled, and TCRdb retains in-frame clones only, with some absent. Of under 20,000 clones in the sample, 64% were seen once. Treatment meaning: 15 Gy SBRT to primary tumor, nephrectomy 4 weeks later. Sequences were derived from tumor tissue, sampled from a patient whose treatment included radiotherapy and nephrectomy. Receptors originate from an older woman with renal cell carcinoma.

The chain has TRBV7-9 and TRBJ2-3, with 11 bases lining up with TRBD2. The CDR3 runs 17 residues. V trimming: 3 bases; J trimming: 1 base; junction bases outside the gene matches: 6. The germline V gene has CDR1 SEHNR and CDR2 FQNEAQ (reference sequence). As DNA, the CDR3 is TGTGCCAGCAGCTTTAGCGGGGGGGGCCTTGGCACAGATACGCAGTATTTT. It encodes CASSFSGGGLGTDTQYF.

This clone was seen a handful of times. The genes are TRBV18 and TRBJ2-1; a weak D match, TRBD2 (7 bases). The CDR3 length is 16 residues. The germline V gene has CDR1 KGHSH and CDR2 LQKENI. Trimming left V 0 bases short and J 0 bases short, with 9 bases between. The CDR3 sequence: CASSPPGGGSYNEQFF. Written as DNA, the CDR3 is TGTGCCAGCTCACCACCAGGGGGGGGCTCCTACAATGAGCAGTTCTTC.

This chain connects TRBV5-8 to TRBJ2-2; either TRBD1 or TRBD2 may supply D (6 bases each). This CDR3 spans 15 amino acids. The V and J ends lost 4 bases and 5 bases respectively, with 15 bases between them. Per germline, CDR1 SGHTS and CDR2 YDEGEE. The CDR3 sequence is CASSPGLDRTGELFF. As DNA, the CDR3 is TGTGCCAGCAGCCCGGGACTCGACAGGACCGGGGAGCTGTTTTTT.

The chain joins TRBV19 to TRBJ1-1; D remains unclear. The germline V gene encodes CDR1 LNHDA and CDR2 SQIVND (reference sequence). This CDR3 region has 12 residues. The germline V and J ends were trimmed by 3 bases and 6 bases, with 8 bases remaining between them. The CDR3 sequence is CASSMNRAEAFF. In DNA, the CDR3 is TGTGCCAGTAGTATGAATCGGGCTGAAGCTTTCTTT.

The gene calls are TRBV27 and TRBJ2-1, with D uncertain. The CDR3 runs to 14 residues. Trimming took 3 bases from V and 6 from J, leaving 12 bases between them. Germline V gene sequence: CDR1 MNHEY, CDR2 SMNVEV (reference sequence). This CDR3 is CASSFGRLVNEQFF. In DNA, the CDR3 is TGTGCCAGCAGTTTCGGCAGGTTGGTCAATGAGCAGTTCTTC.

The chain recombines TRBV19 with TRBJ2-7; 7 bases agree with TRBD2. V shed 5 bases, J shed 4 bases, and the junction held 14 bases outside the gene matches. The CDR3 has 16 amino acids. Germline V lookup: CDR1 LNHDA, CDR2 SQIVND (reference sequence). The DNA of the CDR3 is TGTGCCAGTAGTCACCCAGGCGGGAGAGGGACTTACGAGCAGTACTTC. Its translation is CASSHPGGRGTYEQYF.

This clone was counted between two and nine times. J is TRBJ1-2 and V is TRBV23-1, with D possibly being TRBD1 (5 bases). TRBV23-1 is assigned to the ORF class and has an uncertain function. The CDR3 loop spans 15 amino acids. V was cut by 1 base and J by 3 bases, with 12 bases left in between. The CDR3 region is CASSQWGRGDYGYTF. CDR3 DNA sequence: TGCGCCAGCAGTCAATGGGGCCGGGGAGACTATGGCTACACCTTC.